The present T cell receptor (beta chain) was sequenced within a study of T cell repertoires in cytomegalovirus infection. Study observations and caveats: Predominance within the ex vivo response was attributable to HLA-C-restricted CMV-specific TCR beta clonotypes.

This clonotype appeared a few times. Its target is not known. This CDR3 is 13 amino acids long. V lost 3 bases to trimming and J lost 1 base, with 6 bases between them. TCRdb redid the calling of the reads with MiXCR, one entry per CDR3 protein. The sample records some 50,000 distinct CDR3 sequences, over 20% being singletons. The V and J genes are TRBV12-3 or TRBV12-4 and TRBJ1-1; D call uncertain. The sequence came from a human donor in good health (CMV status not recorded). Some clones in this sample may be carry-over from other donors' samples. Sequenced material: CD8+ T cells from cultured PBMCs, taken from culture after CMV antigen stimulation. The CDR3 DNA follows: TGTGCCAGCAGTTTCCCAGGGAACACTGAAGCTTTCTTT. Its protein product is CASSFPGNTEAFF.